The clone carrying this TCR beta chain showed up just a few times. Antigen: not known. The same CDR3 can be traced to other DNA sequences in this sample. The data were obtained in a study of CD8+ T cells in alopecia areata. Overall study results and limits: Tissue-resident alphabeta T cells belonging to normal skin likewise get sequenced within scalp specimens. The study found higher clonality in lesional than normal scalp, especially in alopecia totalis/universalis.

The V end lost 6 bases, the J end lost 2 bases, and 10 bases lay between the germline ends. The germline V gene encodes CDR1 SQVTM and CDR2 ANQGSEA. The CDR3 spans 12 residues. RNA was isolated and reverse transcribed to cDNA, the sequencing template. Clones were read by immunoSEQ multiplex PCR, and TCRdb kept only the in-frame ones, dropping some. Here the sample spans around 120,000 clones, approximately 47% being singletons. The sequenced material came from NKG2D-low CD8+ T cells sorted from blood. The TCR was taken from a human donor with alopecia areata. This rearrangement joins TRBV29-1 to TRBJ1-2; perhaps TRBD1 as D (5 bases). The DNA for the CDR3 is TGCAGCGTCGAGAGGGGAAACTATGGCTACACCTTC. Amino acid sequence: CSVERGNYGYTF.